Presented here are 22 T cell receptor beta chains from one specimen sequenced in a study of neurological immune-mediated disorders. MiXCR, applied by TCRdb to the 5' RACE reads, yields one record per CDR3 protein. The sample lists tens of thousands of distinct CDR3 sequences; 10% to 13% were seen once. As for time point: longitudinal time-point 1 (baseline). The sample consisted of PBMCs. All receptors derive from a man aged 30-40 years in good health.

This clonotype was found many times. The chain joins TRBV9 to TRBJ2-1; TRBD2 matches 14 bases. The CDR3 consists of 17 residues. Unmatched junction bases numbered 3, after V lost 4 bases and J lost 0 bases. Germline V gene lookup returns CDR1 SGDLS and CDR2 YYNGEE. CDR3 bases: TGTGCCAGCAGCCCTGGGACTAGCGGGAGCTCCTACAATGAGCAGTTCTTC. Translated: CASSPGTSGSSYNEQFF.

Points on this clonotype: At one of its ends the junction is not consistent with the germline gene, which may arise from a read error. The chain carries TRBV5-1 and TRBJ1-2; tentative D call: TRBD1 (5 bases). Germline CDR1 SGHRS, CDR2 YFSETQ. The CDR3 is 15 amino acids. The CDR3 DNA is TGCGCCAGCAGCCCTCCCCCAGGGAGAGACTATGGCTGCACCTTC. This encodes CASSPPPGRDYGCTF.

This clonotype was detected many times. The rearrangement joins TRBV24-1 to TRBJ2-1; D unresolved. CDR1 is KGHDR, CDR2 SFDVKD, per germline. This CDR3 contains 16 residues. The V end lost 2 bases, the J end lost 6 bases, and 16 bases lay between the germline ends. The DNA for the CDR3 is TGTGCCACCAGTGATTCGCCCTACCTGGAATTCAATGAGCAGTTCTTC. Amino acid sequence: CATSDSPYLEFNEQFF.

V and J are TRBV7-9 and TRBJ1-3; D uncertain. V shed 8 bases and J shed 8 bases, with 13 bases lying between them. CDR1 and CDR2 from the germline V gene are SEHNR and FQNEAQ (reference sequence). The CDR3 contains 12 residues. CDR3 residues: CASGPLLDTIYF. CDR3 bases: TGTGCCAGCGGGCCCCTTCTTGACACCATATATTTT.

This clonotype was detected only a few times. CDR3 amino acids: CASSWDRKGDKNIQYF. The CDR3 DNA reads as TGCGCCAGCAGCTGGGACCGAAAGGGGGACAAAAACATTCAGTACTTC. The rearrangement joins TRBV5-1 to TRBJ2-4; D is possibly TRBD1 (6 bases). V lost 3 bases to trimming and J lost 3 bases, with 16 bases between them. CDR3 length equals 16 residues. CDR1 is SGHRS and CDR2 is YFSETQ in the germline V gene. Based on the CDR3 plus reference TRBV5-1 and TRBJ2-4, the full variable domain is KAGVTQTPRYLIKTRGQQVTLSCSPISGHRSVSWYQQTPGQGLQFLFEYFSETQRNKGNFPGRFSGRQFSNSRSEMNVSTLELGDSALYLCASSWDRKGDKNIQYFGAGTRLSVL.

This clonotype was seen at least ten times. The chain links TRBV20-1 to TRBJ2-2; 7 bases are shared with TRBD2. From germline, CDR1 is DFQATT and CDR2 SNEGSKA (reference sequence). The CDR3 sequence is 13 residues long. V was pared by 7 bases and J by 2 bases, with 4 bases of the junction left unmatched. Here the CDR3 reads CSVPSGNTGELFF. CDR3 sequence (DNA): TGCAGTGTCCCTAGCGGTAACACCGGGGAGCTGTTTTTT.

This clonotype was observed many times. The V call is TRBV10-1, the J call TRBJ2-7, with 7 positions matching TRBD2. The CDR3 has 15 amino acids. CDR1 and CDR2 from the germline V gene are WNHNN and SYGVQD (reference sequence). J was trimmed by 2 bases and V by 3 bases; bases with no gene match: 7. DNA of the CDR3: TGCGCCAGCAGTGACCCGACTAGCAACCCCTACGAGCAGTACTTC. Its protein is CASSDPTSNPYEQYF.

This clonotype has at least ten counts. The gene calls are TRBV29-1 and TRBJ1-1; no reliable D call. With 1 base removed from V and 3 bases from J, the gap between germline ends came to 6 bases. CDR1 SQVTM and CDR2 ANQGSEA come from the germline V gene. This CDR3 contains 12 residues. This CDR3 reads CSVEGWDTEAFF. The CDR3 nucleotides read TGCAGCGTTGAAGGTTGGGACACTGAAGCTTTCTTT. Looking up the rest from reference TRBV29-1 and TRBJ1-1 gives the full variable domain: SAVISQKPSRDICQRGTSLTIQCQVDSQVTMMFWYRQQPGQSLTLIATANQGSEATYESGFVIDKFPISRPNLTFSTLTVSNMSPEDSSIYLCSVEGWDTEAFFGQGTRLTVV.

This clonotype was seen ten or more times. The rearrangement uses TRBV5-1 and TRBJ2-5; possibly TRBD1 for D (5 bases). The germline V gene has CDR1 SGHRS and CDR2 YFSETQ. The V end lost 0 bases, the J end lost 4 bases, and 16 bases lay between the germline ends. This CDR3 contains 16 residues. For the CDR3, the DNA is TGCGCCAGCAGCTTGGTGTCAGGGAAGGGAAGAGAGACCCAGTACTTC. As protein: CASSLVSGKGRETQYF.

This clonotype was recorded many times. The gene calls are TRBV7-2 and TRBJ2-7, with D possibly being TRBD1 (6 bases). Germline V gene sequence: CDR1 SGHTA, CDR2 FQGNSA. The CDR3 sequence is 14 residues long. Trimming pared 0 bases from V and 5 bases from J, leaving 11 bases between. The CDR3 here is CASSLAPWGHEQYF. In DNA, the CDR3 is TGTGCCAGCAGCTTAGCGCCGTGGGGGCACGAGCAGTACTTC.

There are many counts of this clonotype. The chain recombines TRBV20-1 with TRBJ2-7, with 8 bases identical to TRBD2. CDR1 DFQATT and CDR2 SNEGSKA come from the germline V gene (reference sequence). This CDR3 region has 14 residues. V shed 6 bases and J 2 bases; nucleotides not matched to a gene: 9. CDR3 loop: CSANPSGPAYEQYF. In nucleotides, the CDR3 is TGCAGTGCGAACCCTAGCGGGCCCGCCTACGAGCAGTACTTC.

The table lists this clonotype with many counts. CDR3 nucleotides: TGTGCCAGCAGCGTCCGGACAAGCACAGATACGCAGTATTTT. Its translation is CASSVRTSTDTQYF. The V gene is TRBV9, the J gene TRBJ2-3; a possible D gene is TRBD1 (5 bases). The V and J ends lost 2 bases and 0 bases respectively, with 7 bases between them. CDR3 length: 14 amino acids. Germline assignment: CDR1 SGDLS and CDR2 YYNGEE.

This clonotype was found many times. This chain's CDR3 is CASSLLVAGAYNEQFF. The CDR3 region has the DNA TGCGCCAGCAGCTTGTTAGTAGCGGGTGCCTACAATGAGCAGTTCTTC. This rearrangement joins TRBV5-1 to TRBJ2-1, with 7 bases fitting TRBD2. The CDR3 spans 16 residues. The V gene end was trimmed by 1 base and the J gene end by 2 bases; junction bases not matched to a gene: 6. Germline V gives CDR1 SGHRS, CDR2 YFSETQ.

This clonotype was seen at least ten times. The rearrangement links TRBV5-1 to TRBJ1-5; 8 nucleotides line up with TRBD1. The V gene's germline CDR1 is SGHRS and CDR2 YFSETQ. V gave up 1 base and J gave up 5 bases; unmatched junction bases: 5. The CDR3 length is 15 residues. DNA of the CDR3: TGCGCCAGCAGCTTGTCCCCAGGGGGCTATCAGCCCCAGCATTTT. It codes for CASSLSPGGYQPQHF. Full variable domain (remainder filled in from reference TRBV5-1 and TRBJ1-5): KAGVTQTPRYLIKTRGQQVTLSCSPISGHRSVSWYQQTPGQGLQFLFEYFSETQRNKGNFPGRFSGRQFSNSRSEMNVSTLELGDSALYLCASSLSPGGYQPQHFGDGTRLSIL.

This clonotype was seen at least ten times. The genes are TRBV11-2 and TRBJ1-4; a possible D gene is TRBD1 (6 bases). This CDR3 comprises 13 residues. The ends were cut back, 5 bases at V and 8 bases at J, with 12 bases in the middle. From germline, CDR1 is SGHAT and CDR2 FQNNGV. As DNA, the CDR3 is TGTGCCAGCAGCACCCCCCAGGGGGAAAAACTGTTTTTT. Encoded protein: CASSTPQGEKLFF.

This clonotype was recorded at least ten times. V and J are TRBV18 and TRBJ1-3; no clear D. This CDR3 contains 16 residues. V was shortened by 0 bases and J by 0 bases, with 9 bases between the two germline ends. In germline, CDR1 is KGHSH, CDR2 LQKENI. The CDR3 protein is CASSPPGFSSGNTIYF. CDR3 nucleotides: TGTGCCAGCTCACCACCGGGCTTTAGCTCTGGAAACACCATATATTTT.

V gene TRBV7-8 combines with J gene TRBJ2-5, with TRBD2 matching 9 bases. Germline CDR1 reads SGHVS; CDR2 reads FQNEAQ. This CDR3 spans 18 amino acids. The V and J ends lost 1 base and 5 bases, in that order; junction bases with no gene match: 14. As DNA, the CDR3 is TGTGCCAGCAGCTTAGGGGTTGGCGGGAGGGCCTCCGGTGAGACCCAGTACTTC. Translated: CASSLGVGGRASGETQYF.

This clonotype has a count of ten or more. The gene calls are TRBV28 and TRBJ2-3; no clear D gene. V lost 2 bases to trimming and J lost 0 bases, with 15 bases between them. This CDR3 contains 17 residues. CDR1 and CDR2 (germline): MDHEN, SYDVKM. The CDR3 is CASSLGSPGVSTDTQYF. The CDR3 region has the DNA TGTGCCAGCAGTTTAGGTTCGCCTGGGGTAAGCACAGATACGCAGTATTTT.

This clonotype was recorded many times. The chain carries TRBV20-1 and TRBJ1-1, with D unclear. This CDR3 contains 15 residues. Trimming took 3 bases from V and 3 from J, leaving 17 bases between them. The germline CDR1 and CDR2 sequences are DFQATT and SNEGSKA (reference sequence). The chain's CDR3 is CSARDSPPVDTEAFF. In DNA, the CDR3 is TGCAGTGCTAGGGACTCCCCCCCTGTGGACACTGAAGCTTTCTTT.

This clonotype was detected many times. J is TRBJ2-3 and V is TRBV6-5; D uncertain. Germline V gene lookup returns CDR1 MNHEY and CDR2 SVGAGI. The CDR3 runs 13 residues. Trimming removed 6 bases from V and 5 bases from J, with 12 bases in between. The chain's CDR3 is CASSESAGDTQYF. In DNA, the CDR3 is TGTGCCAGCAGCGAATCAGCTGGAGATACGCAGTATTTT.

This clonotype appeared many times. V and J are TRBV7-9 and TRBJ1-1, with a possible D match to TRBD1 (5 bases). Trimming took 7 bases from V and 2 from J, leaving 14 bases between them. Germline V lookup: CDR1 SEHNR, CDR2 FQNEAQ (reference sequence). This CDR3 spans 14 amino acids. In DNA, the CDR3 is TGTGCCAGCACCCGAGGGACTCTCAACACTGAAGCTTTCTTT. The encoded protein is CASTRGTLNTEAFF.

This clonotype was detected ten times or more. The chain couples TRBV7-3 to TRBJ2-5, with TRBD2 matching over 7 bases. There are 15 residues in the CDR3. In germline, CDR1 is SGHTA, CDR2 FQGTGA. Trimming cost V 0 bases and J 5 bases; bases outside gene matches: 6. In DNA, the CDR3 is TGTGCCAGCAGCTTAACGGGAGGGCCCTCGGAGACCCAGTACTTC. This sequence encodes CASSLTGGPSETQYF.